Sequencing of this T cell receptor beta chain was carried out in a study of T cell changes during pregnancy in multiple sclerosis. This CDR3 region has 15 residues. V was clipped by 0 bases and J by 4 bases, with 12 bases between them. Germline V gives CDR1 SGHNT, CDR2 YYREEE (reference sequence). Sequencing used immunoSEQ multiplex PCR; TCRdb keeps in-frame clones, though not all of them. The sample lists about 67,000 clones, 91% occurring once. The chain joins TRBV5-4 to TRBJ2-3, with D perhaps matching TRBD1 (6 bases). The source was peripheral blood, collected in the first trimester of pregnancy. The receptor comes from a female donor with multiple sclerosis, enrolled in a pregnancy study. CDR3 nucleotides: TGTGCCAGCAGCTTGGGTTCCAGGGGACCAGATACGCAGTATTTT. This sequence encodes CASSLGSRGPDTQYF.